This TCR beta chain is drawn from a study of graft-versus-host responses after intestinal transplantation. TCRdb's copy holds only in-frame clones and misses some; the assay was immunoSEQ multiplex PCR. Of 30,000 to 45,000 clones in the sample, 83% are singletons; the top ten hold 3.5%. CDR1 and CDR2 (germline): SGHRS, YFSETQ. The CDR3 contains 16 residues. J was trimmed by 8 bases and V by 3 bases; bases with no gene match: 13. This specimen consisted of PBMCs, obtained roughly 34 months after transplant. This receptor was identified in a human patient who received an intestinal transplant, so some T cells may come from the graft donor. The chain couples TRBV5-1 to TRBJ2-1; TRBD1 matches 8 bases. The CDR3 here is CASSSKDREILDEQFF. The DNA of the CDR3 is TGCGCCAGCAGCTCCAAGGACAGGGAGATACTCGATGAGCAGTTCTTC.